What follows are 18 T cell receptor beta chains derived from one specimen sequenced in a study of blood T cell repertoires in COVID-19. Repertoires were generated with immunoSEQ multiplex PCR, while TCRdb's copy carries only in-frame clones and drops some. The sample lists 140,000 to 150,000 clones; 81% were seen once. What was sequenced was peripheral blood. Source of these receptors: a human donor in a cohort sampled during active COVID-19.

The chain employs TRBV6-6 and TRBJ2-1; 8 bases line up with TRBD1. The CDR3 is made up of 16 amino acids. Per germline, CDR1 MNHNY and CDR2 SVGAGI (reference sequence). V lost 4 bases, J lost 0 bases, and 5 bases stayed unmatched. The CDR3 region is CASSSQGAGSYNEQFF. The CDR3 DNA sequence: TGTGCCAGCAGTTCTCAGGGGGCTGGCTCCTACAATGAGCAGTTCTTC.

This rearrangement joins TRBV18 to TRBJ1-1; D remains unclear. Germline V CDR1 and CDR2: KGHSH, LQKENI. Between the trimmed V and J ends, which lost 3 bases and 4 bases, there was a span of 18 bases. CDR3 size: 16 residues. This CDR3 is CASSPPIYPLPTEAFF. DNA for the CDR3: TGTGCCAGCTCACCGCCCATTTATCCTCTACCCACTGAAGCTTTCTTT.

This rearrangement joins TRBV4-3 to TRBJ1-6, with 9 bases fitting TRBD1. CDR1 and CDR2 (germline): LGHNA, YSLEER. The CDR3 consists of 14 residues. The V gene end was trimmed by 3 bases and the J gene end by 14 bases; junction bases not matched to a gene: 8. Here the CDR3 reads CASSQMGTGSTLHF. As DNA, the CDR3 is TGCGCCAGCAGCCAGATGGGGACAGGGAGCACCCTCCACTTT.

A few counts support this clone. The chain uses TRBV1 and TRBJ2-7; the table calls TRBD2, which could not be checked here. TRBV1 is tagged as a pseudogene. The CDR3 has 13 amino acids. The CDR3 loop is CTSSLAEPYEQYF. The CDR3 DNA reads as TGCACCAGCAGCCTAGCGGAACCCTACGAGCAGTACTTC.

The chain joins TRBV5-1 to TRBJ2-7; possibly TRBD1 for D (10 bases). The CDR3 spans 18 residues. CDR1 and CDR2 from the germline V gene are SGHRS and YFSETQ. With 7 bases removed from V and 4 bases from J, the gap between germline ends came to 30 bases. The CDR3 reads CASARDRGASGIRYEQYF. Here the CDR3 DNA reads TGCGCCAGCGCCCGGGACAGGGGTGCTAGCGGGATAAGGTACGAGCAGTACTTC.

V usage is TRBV28 and J usage is TRBJ2-7; D call uncertain. Per the germline V gene, CDR1 is MDHEN and CDR2 is SYDVKM. CDR3 size: 15 residues. The ends were cut back, 6 bases at V and 3 bases at J, with 18 bases in the middle. In DNA, the CDR3 is TGTGCCAGCAGCCCAGGTCCCGCCGCTCTCTACGAGCAGTACTTC. This gives the protein CASSPGPAALYEQYF.

V usage is TRBV6-1 and J usage is TRBJ2-6; D might be TRBD1 (6 bases). V was cut by 2 bases and J by 1 base, with 12 bases left in between. The CDR3 sequence is 17 residues long. The germline V gene has CDR1 MNHNS and CDR2 SASEGT. This CDR3 is CASSELGRGSGANVLTF. In DNA form, the CDR3 reads TGTGCCAGCAGTGAATTAGGCAGGGGTTCTGGGGCCAACGTCCTGACTTTC.

There are a few counts of this clone. The chain employs TRBV3-1 (or the pseudogene TRBV3-2) and TRBJ2-7; the match to TRBD1 covers 9 bases. Trimming removed 3 bases from V and 9 bases from J; junction bases left unmatched: 3. CDR1 and CDR2 (germline): LGHDT, YNNKEL (reference sequence). The CDR3 runs 12 residues. The CDR3 loop reads CASSQGQGAQYF. As DNA, the CDR3 is TGTGCCAGCAGCCAGGGACAGGGAGCGCAGTACTTC.

The chain recombines TRBV28 with TRBJ1-2, with 10 bases lining up with TRBD1. V was clipped by 6 bases and J by 1 base; unmatched bases: 11. Germline V gene data show CDR1 as MDHEN and CDR2 as SYDVKM. The CDR3 totals 17 residues. CDR3 sequence: CASRTGGLISGNYGYTF. The CDR3 DNA is TGTGCCAGCAGGACAGGGGGCCTGATATCTGGTAACTATGGCTACACCTTC.

The chain is built from TRBV13 and TRBJ2-7, with 12 bases matching TRBD2. The CDR3 is 15 amino acids. With 4 bases clipped from V and 2 bases from J, the junction kept 3 bases outside the gene matches. The germline gives CDR1 PRHDT, CDR2 FYEKMQ (reference sequence). The CDR3 DNA sequence: TGTGCCAGCAGCTGCGGACTAGCGGGACCCTACGAGCAGTACTTC. Its protein product is CASSCGLAGPYEQYF. Complete variable domain (other parts from reference TRBV13 and TRBJ2-7): AAGVIQSPRHLIKEKRETATLKCYPIPRHDTVYWYQQGPGQDPQFLISFYEKMQSDKGSIPDRFSAQQFSDYHSELNMSSLELGDSALYFCASSCGLAGPYEQYFGPGTRLTVT.

The chain combines TRBV21-1 with TRBJ2-7; the D call in the table, TRBD1, was not verified against the DNA. TRBV21-1 corresponds to a pseudogene. The CDR3 extends over 16 amino acids. CDR3 in DNA: TGTGCCAGCACCTATACCGGGACAGGGGTTTCCTACGAGCAGTACTTC. Residues: CASTYTGTGVSYEQYF.

This chain connects TRBV11-1 to TRBJ2-1, with 10 bases aligning to TRBD1. The CDR3 contains 15 residues. The ends lost 2 bases at V and 6 bases at J; junction bases unmatched: 4. Germline V lookup: CDR1 SGHAT, CDR2 FQDESV (reference sequence). Here the CDR3 DNA reads TGTGCCAGCAGCTTAACCGGGACAGGGGTCAATGAGCAGTTCTTC. Residues: CASSLTGTGVNEQFF.

The chain uses TRBV29-1 and TRBJ1-2, with D hard to call. The V gene lost 0 bases and the J gene lost 5 bases, with 13 bases spanning the gap. The CDR3 contains 14 residues. The germline V gene encodes CDR1 SQVTM and CDR2 ANQGSEA. The CDR3 DNA sequence: TGCAGCGTTGAAGAAGATGAGGGAATATATGGCTACACCTTC. Its protein product is CSVEEDEGIYGYTF.

This sequence joins TRBV6-5 and TRBJ2-5, with D tentatively TRBD1 (6 bases). The CDR3 covers 13 residues. Looked up from germline, CDR1 is MNHEY and CDR2 is SVGAGI. Trimming stripped 6 bases from V and 5 bases from J, with 13 bases between. CDR3 amino acids: CASRKAGVETQYF. CDR3 bases: TGTGCCAGCAGAAAAGCAGGGGTTGAGACCCAGTACTTC.

The rearrangement links TRBV2 to TRBJ2-5; 8 bases are a match to TRBD1. CDR3 length equals 14 residues. The V segment lost 5 bases and the J segment 5 bases; nucleotides outside the gene matches: 7. Germline-derived CDR1 and CDR2 are SNHLY and FYNNEI. The CDR3 coding sequence is TGTGCCAGCAGTATATTCGGACAGGGCGAGACCCAGTACTTC. Protein product: CASSIFGQGETQYF. Full variable domain (outside the CDR3, taken from reference TRBV2 and TRBJ2-5): EPEVTQTPSHQVTQMGQEVILRCVPISNHLYFYWYRQILGQKVEFLVSFYNNEISEKSEIFDDQFSVERPDGSNFTLKIRSTKLEDSAMYFCASSIFGQGETQYFGPGTRLLVL.

The rearrangement joins TRBV15 to TRBJ1-3; 7 bases match TRBD1. CDR3 size: 18 residues. CDR1 and CDR2 from the germline V gene are LNHNV and YYDKDF (reference sequence). Trimming removed 0 bases from V and 5 bases from J; junction bases left unmatched: 13. The CDR3 reads CATSRDTRLRDSRNTIYF. CDR3 sequence (DNA): TGTGCCACCAGCAGAGATACAAGACTCAGGGACAGCCGAAACACCATATATTTT.

V and J are TRBV7-3 and TRBJ2-5; TRBD1 aligns across 7 bases. Trimming at V came to 2 bases and at J to 4 bases, leaving 1 base not matched to a gene. Germline CDR1 is SGHTA and CDR2 is FQGTGA. CDR3 length: 13 residues. This chain's CDR3 is CASSLSGGETQYF. CDR3 bases: TGTGCCAGCAGCTTATCAGGGGGAGAGACCCAGTACTTC.

The chain uses TRBV5-4 and TRBJ2-5, with 15 bases identical to TRBD2. The germline CDR1 and CDR2 sequences are SGHNT and YYREEE (reference sequence). The junction had 7 bases not matched to a gene; V was cut back by 4 bases and J by 3 bases. This CDR3 comprises 17 residues. The CDR3 loop reads CASSKGLAGGSEETQYF. CDR3 DNA: TGTGCCAGCAGCAAGGGACTAGCGGGAGGCTCGGAAGAGACCCAGTACTTC.